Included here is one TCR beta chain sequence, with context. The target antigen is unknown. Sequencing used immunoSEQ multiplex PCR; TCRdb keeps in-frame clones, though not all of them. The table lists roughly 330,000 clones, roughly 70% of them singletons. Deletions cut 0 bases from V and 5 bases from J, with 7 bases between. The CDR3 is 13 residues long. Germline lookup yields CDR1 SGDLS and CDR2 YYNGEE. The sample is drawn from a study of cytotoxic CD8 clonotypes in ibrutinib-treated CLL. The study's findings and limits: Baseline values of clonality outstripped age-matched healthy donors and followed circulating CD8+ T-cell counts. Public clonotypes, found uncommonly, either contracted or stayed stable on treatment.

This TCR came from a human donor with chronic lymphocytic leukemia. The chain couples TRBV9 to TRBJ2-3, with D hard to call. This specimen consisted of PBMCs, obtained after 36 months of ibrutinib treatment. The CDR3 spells CASSVVGEDTQYF. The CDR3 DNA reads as TGTGCCAGCAGCGTAGTCGGAGAAGATACGCAGTATTTT. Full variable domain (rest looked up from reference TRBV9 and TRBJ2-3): DSGVTQTPKHLITATGQRVTLRCSPRSGDLSVYWYQQSLDQGLQFLIQYYNGEERAKGNILERFSAQQFPDLHSELNLSSLELGDSALYFCASSVVGEDTQYFGPGTRLTVL.